This T cell receptor delta chain was identified in a study of gamma-delta T cells after stem cell transplantation. This clone was observed once. A single base is all that separates this from a far larger clone, so a read error is likely. Germline V gene lookup returns CDR1 GEAIGNYY and CDR2 EKD. The CDR3 contains 19 residues. Trimming left V 0 bases short and J 0 bases short, with 22 bases between. TCRdb called clones anew from the RT-PCR reads with CATT. The sample lists just under 2,000 delta-chain clones, approximately 15% occurring once. Sequencing was performed on gamma-delta T cells. The chain couples TRDV2 to TRDJ1; D is perhaps TRDD3 (6 bases). The J gene was not available in TCRdb and was assigned here by matching the DNA to germline segments. The clonotype was recovered from a human donor. It is not recorded whose cells these are; they may come from a transplant donor. The CDR3 is CACDTVSRGEPADTDKLIF. The CDR3 nucleotides read TGTGCCTGTGACACCGTCAGTCGGGGGGAGCCGGCTGACACCGATAAACTCATCTTT.